The 20 T cell receptor beta chains listed next were all sequenced from one sample in a study of blood T cells in healthy people across ages. Primers used in a second PCR of about 7 to 12 cycles were a sample-barcoded 5' primer and a J-beta primer mix. MiXCR, applied by TCRdb to the 5' RACE reads, yields one record per CDR3 protein. The table includes over 1,200,000 distinct CDR3 sequences, around 55% detected once. The sequenced sample was blood. The receptors originated from a man younger than 35 in good health.

This clonotype was counted between two and nine times. The V gene is TRBV11-1, the J gene TRBJ2-3, with D perhaps matching TRBD1 (6 bases). V shed 4 bases and J shed 0 bases, with 8 bases lying between them. The CDR3 extends over 14 amino acids. CDR1 SGHAT and CDR2 FQDESV come from the germline V gene (reference sequence). DNA of the CDR3: TGTGCCAGCAGCTATACAGGGAGCACAGATACGCAGTATTTT. It is translated as CASSYTGSTDTQYF.

This clonotype was detected ten times or more. The rearrangement uses TRBV2 and TRBJ1-6; 9 nucleotides agree with TRBD1. Per the germline V gene, CDR1 is SNHLY and CDR2 is FYNNEI. Unmatched junction bases numbered 7, after V lost 6 bases and J lost 7 bases. This CDR3 is built from 15 residues. The CDR3 spells CASSTQTGGNSPLHF. DNA for the CDR3: TGTGCCAGCAGCACACAGACAGGGGGGAATTCACCCCTCCACTTT.

This sequence joins TRBV10-3 and TRBJ1-1; possibly TRBD1 for D (5 bases). Trimming took 0 bases from V and 6 from J, leaving 20 bases between them. The length of the CDR3 is 17 residues. Germline V gene data show CDR1 as ENHRY and CDR2 as SYGVKD. CDR3 in DNA: TGTGCCATCAGTGAGTCGAGGGATGGGGGATTTAGGGCTGAAGCTTTCTTT. Its protein product is CAISESRDGGFRAEAFF.

This clonotype was seen just once. The V gene is TRBV6-1, the J gene TRBJ1-2; TRBD1 matches 8 bases. With V trimmed by 5 bases and J by 4 bases, 6 bases remained unmatched. Germline V lookup: CDR1 MNHNS, CDR2 SASEGT. The CDR3 length is 14 residues. The CDR3, as DNA: TGTGCCAGCAGTCCCCCGGGACAGGTCTATGGCTACACCTTC. Translated: CASSPPGQVYGYTF.

This clonotype was seen only a few times. The rearrangement uses TRBV7-9 and TRBJ2-3; unclear D gene. CDR1 SEHNR and CDR2 FQNEAQ come from the germline V gene (reference sequence). The CDR3 extends over 14 amino acids. V was clipped by 0 bases and J by 4 bases, with 8 bases between them. The CDR3 loop reads CASSLASMPDTQYF. DNA of the CDR3: TGTGCCAGCAGCTTAGCTAGCATGCCAGATACGCAGTATTTT.

Details on this clonotype: One junction end disagrees with the germline gene, perhaps due to a read error. The chain is built from TRBV7-7 and TRBJ2-4; TRBD1 matches at 8 bases. The assigned J gene may be wrong: the sequence end matches TRBJ2-7 better. Per the germline V gene, CDR1 is SSHAT and CDR2 is FNYEAQ (reference sequence). CDR3 size: 17 residues. CDR3 in amino acids: CASSSYPGGTGSCEQYF. The CDR3 DNA sequence: TGTGCTAGCAGCTCATACCCAGGGGGGACAGGCTCGTGCGAGCAGTACTTC.

This rearrangement joins TRBV10-3 to TRBJ2-5; TRBD2 aligns across 11 bases. CDR1 and CDR2 (germline): ENHRY, SYGVKD. The CDR3 contains 15 residues. The V gene end was trimmed by 2 bases and the J gene end by 4 bases; junction bases not matched to a gene: 3. CDR3 in DNA: TGTGCCATCAGTGAGGGACTAGCGGGCGCAGAGACCCAGTACTTC. Its protein product is CAISEGLAGAETQYF.

The chain carries TRBV6-1 and TRBJ1-3, with D hard to call. CDR1 and CDR2 from the germline V gene are MNHNS and SASEGT. The CDR3 is 16 residues long. The V end lost 5 bases, the J end lost 2 bases, and 16 bases lay between the germline ends. The DNA of the CDR3 is TGTGCCAGCAGTCAAGGGTCCGGGTTGGCTGGAAACACCATATATTTT. Amino acids: CASSQGSGLAGNTIYF.

This clonotype showed up just a few times. The chain joins TRBV7-9 to TRBJ2-1, with no clear D. Germline V gene lookup returns CDR1 SEHNR and CDR2 FQNEAQ (reference sequence). The V and J ends lost 2 bases and 0 bases respectively, with 5 bases between them. This CDR3 is built from 14 residues. The CDR3 DNA follows: TGTGCCAGCAGCTTAATAAGCTCCTACAATGAGCAGTTCTTC. It encodes CASSLISSYNEQFF.

The chain combines TRBV10-3 with TRBJ1-2; D gene unclear. Trimming took off 8 bases at V and 1 base at J, with 17 bases between the two ends. The CDR3 covers 15 residues. CDR1 and CDR2 (germline): ENHRY, SYGVKD. DNA of the CDR3: TGTGCCATCCGCCCCTTAACAGATTTTAACTATGGCTACACCTTC. Translated: CAIRPLTDFNYGYTF.

There are a few counts of this clonotype. This chain links TRBV27 with TRBJ2-7, with D possibly called TRBD1 or TRBD2 (5 bases each). The CDR3 extends over 14 amino acids. Trimming stripped 9 bases from V and 3 bases from J, with 18 bases between. CDR1 MNHEY and CDR2 SMNVEV come from the germline V gene (reference sequence). DNA of the CDR3: TGTGCCAGTTCTAGATACCGGGGCCTCTACGAGCAGTACTTC. Residues: CASSRYRGLYEQYF.

The genes are TRBV27 and TRBJ2-7; perhaps D is TRBD1 or TRBD2 (5 bases each). V was pared by 5 bases and J by 2 bases, with 16 bases between. The CDR3 totals 15 residues. Germline CDR1 MNHEY, CDR2 SMNVEV (reference sequence). The CDR3 spells CASSPLPGAPYEQYF. CDR3 DNA: TGTGCCAGCAGTCCCCTTCCCGGGGCACCCTACGAGCAGTACTTC.

This clonotype occurred a few times. The rearrangement joins TRBV11-2 to TRBJ2-7; D not resolved. Trimming took off 3 bases at V and 0 bases at J, with 12 bases between the two ends. The CDR3 is 15 residues long. Germline V CDR1 and CDR2: SGHAT, FQNNGV. CDR3: CASSFNVILSYEQYF. The CDR3 DNA is TGTGCCAGCAGCTTCAACGTGATCCTCTCCTACGAGCAGTACTTC.

The genes are TRBV28 and TRBJ2-7, with 9 nucleotides matching TRBD1. This CDR3 contains 15 residues. Germline loops: CDR1 MDHEN, CDR2 SYDVKM. V lost 1 base, J lost 5 bases, and 6 bases stayed unmatched. Here the CDR3 reads CASSLSIQGANEQYF. Written as DNA, the CDR3 is TGTGCCAGCAGTTTATCGATACAGGGGGCTAACGAGCAGTACTTC.

This chain joins TRBV7-2 and TRBJ1-2, with 9 positions matching TRBD1. CDR1 and CDR2 (germline): SGHTA, FQGNSA. The ends lost 4 bases at V and 9 bases at J; junction bases unmatched: 3. This CDR3 contains 12 residues. CDR3 in amino acids: CASSWGQGSYTF. CDR3 DNA: TGTGCCAGCAGCTGGGGACAGGGTAGCTACACCTTC.

The chain combines TRBV6-4 with TRBJ1-1; D perhaps matches TRBD1 (6 bases). Germline V gene lookup returns CDR1 MRHNA and CDR2 SNTAGT. Trimming took off 2 bases at V and 1 base at J, with 23 bases between the two ends. The CDR3 totals 19 residues. CDR3: CASSDQGWPRRSPNTEAFF. CDR3 in DNA: TGTGCCAGCAGTGACCAGGGGTGGCCCCGGCGATCTCCGAACACTGAAGCTTTCTTT.

The chain carries TRBV2 and TRBJ2-5; the match to TRBD2 covers 12 bases. Germline-derived CDR1 and CDR2 are SNHLY and FYNNEI. V lost 7 bases to trimming and J lost 4 bases; unmatched junction nucleotides: 4. The CDR3 length is 14 residues. As DNA, the CDR3 is TGTGCCAGCAAGTCTAGCGGGGGGGGAGAGACCCAGTACTTC. Protein product: CASKSSGGGETQYF.

This clonotype was picked up a small number of times. This chain links TRBV9 with TRBJ2-3; 7 positions agree with TRBD2. Germline trimming cut 1 base from V and 1 base from J; bases unmatched to any gene: 9. The CDR3 spans 17 residues. CDR1 and CDR2 (germline): SGDLS, YYNGEE. CDR3 sequence (DNA): TGTGCCAGCAGCGTAACCTTGAGTCGGGGGGGCACAGATACGCAGTATTTT. Protein sequence: CASSVTLSRGGTDTQYF.

This clonotype was picked up a small number of times. This rearrangement joins TRBV27 to TRBJ1-2; D gene ambiguous. V was clipped by 3 bases and J by 4 bases, with 9 bases between them. The CDR3 contains 13 residues. Germline CDR1 is MNHEY and CDR2 is SMNVEV (reference sequence). This CDR3 reads CASSFGQSYGYTF. The DNA of the CDR3 is TGTGCCAGCAGTTTCGGGCAGAGCTATGGCTACACCTTC.

This rearrangement joins TRBV4-2 to TRBJ2-1; no definite D call. V was trimmed by 1 base and J by 6 bases, leaving 10 bases between them. The CDR3 runs 14 residues. Germline assignment: CDR1 LGHNA and CDR2 YNFKEQ. CDR3 bases: TGTGCCAGCAGCCAAGGTGCCGAGTTCAATGAGCAGTTCTTC. This sequence encodes CASSQGAEFNEQFF.